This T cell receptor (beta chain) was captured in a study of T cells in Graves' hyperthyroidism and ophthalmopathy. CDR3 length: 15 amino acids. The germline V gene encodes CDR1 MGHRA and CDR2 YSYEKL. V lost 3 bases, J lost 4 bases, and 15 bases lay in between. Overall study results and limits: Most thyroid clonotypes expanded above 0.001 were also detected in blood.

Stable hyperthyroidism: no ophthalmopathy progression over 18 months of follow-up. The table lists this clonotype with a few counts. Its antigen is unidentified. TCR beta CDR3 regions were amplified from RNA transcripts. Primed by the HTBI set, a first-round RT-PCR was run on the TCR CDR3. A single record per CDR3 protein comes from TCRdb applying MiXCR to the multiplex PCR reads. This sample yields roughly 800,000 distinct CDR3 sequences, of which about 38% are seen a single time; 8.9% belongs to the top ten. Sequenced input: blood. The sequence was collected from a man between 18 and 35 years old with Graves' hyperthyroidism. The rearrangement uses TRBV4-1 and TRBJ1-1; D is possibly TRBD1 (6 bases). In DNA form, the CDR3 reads TGCGCCAGCAGCCAGGGCCAGGGGTATGGCACTGAAGCTTTCTTT. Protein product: CASSQGQGYGTEAFF.